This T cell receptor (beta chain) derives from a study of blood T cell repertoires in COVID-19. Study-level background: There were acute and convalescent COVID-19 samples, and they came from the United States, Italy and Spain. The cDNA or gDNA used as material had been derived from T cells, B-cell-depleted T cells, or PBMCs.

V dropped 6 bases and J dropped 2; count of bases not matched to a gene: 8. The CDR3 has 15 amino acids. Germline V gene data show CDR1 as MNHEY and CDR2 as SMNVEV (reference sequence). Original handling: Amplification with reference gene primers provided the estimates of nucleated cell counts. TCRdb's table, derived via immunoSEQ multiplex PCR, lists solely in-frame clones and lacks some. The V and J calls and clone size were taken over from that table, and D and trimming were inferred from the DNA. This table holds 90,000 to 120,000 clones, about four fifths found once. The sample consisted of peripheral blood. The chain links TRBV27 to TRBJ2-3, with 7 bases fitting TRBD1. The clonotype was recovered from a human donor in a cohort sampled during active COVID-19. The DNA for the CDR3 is TGTGCCAGCAGCAGGGGGAGTGCGCACACAGATACGCAGTATTTT. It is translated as CASSRGSAHTDTQYF.